The 28 T cell receptor beta chains below all came from one sample that was sequenced in a study of CD8 T cells in ankylosing spondylitis. General study results and limits: Ankylosing spondylitis blood seemed to carry a telltale TCR beta motif made of several highly homologous variants.

Antigen specificity for these receptors is unknown. TCRdb analysed the 5' RACE reads with MiXCR anew, one entry per CDR3 protein. The sample shows approximately 540,000 distinct CDR3 sequences, about 12% of them seen only once. The sequenced sample was blood, either unsorted or a sorted T cell fraction (not recorded which). The receptor source for this set is a male donor with ankylosing spondylitis.

This clonotype was seen a few times. The V call is TRBV3-1, the J call TRBJ1-4, with a possible D match to TRBD1 (6 bases). V lost 4 bases to trimming and J lost 4 bases, with 10 bases between them. The length of the CDR3 is 14 residues. Germline V lookup: CDR1 LGHDT, CDR2 YNNKEL (reference sequence). The CDR3 sequence: CASSPDSLNEKLFF. CDR3 nucleotide sequence: TGTGCCAGCAGCCCGGACAGCCTTAATGAAAAACTGTTTTTT.

A few counts support this clonotype. The chain joins TRBV19 to TRBJ2-7; D not resolved. CDR1 is LNHDA and CDR2 is SQIVND in the germline V gene (reference sequence). Trimming pared 5 bases from V and 0 bases from J, leaving 11 bases between. The CDR3 contains 14 residues. CDR3 in DNA: TGTGCCAGTAGTGTGTCAGTGGCCTCCTACGAGCAGTACTTC. As protein: CASSVSVASYEQYF.

The chain employs TRBV7-9 and TRBJ2-2, with TRBD1 matching 8 bases. CDR3 size: 16 residues. V trimming: 2 bases; J trimming: 5 bases; junction bases outside the gene matches: 7. Germline CDR1 reads SEHNR; CDR2 reads FQNEAQ (reference sequence). CDR3 residues: CASSLTGTGETGELFF. The DNA of the CDR3 is TGTGCCAGCAGCTTAACCGGGACAGGTGAAACCGGGGAGCTGTTTTTT.

The table lists this clonotype with many counts. The chain employs TRBV5-1 and TRBJ1-6; D is uncertain. V was clipped by 0 bases and J by 0 bases, with 10 bases between them. The CDR3 is made up of 17 amino acids. The germline V gene encodes CDR1 SGHRS and CDR2 YFSETQ. The CDR3 sequence: CASSLDGSGSYNSPLHF. As DNA, the CDR3 is TGCGCCAGCAGCTTGGACGGAAGTGGCTCCTATAATTCACCCCTCCACTTT.

This clonotype was detected a few times. The V gene is TRBV11-1, the J gene TRBJ2-2; TRBD2 agrees at 8 bases. The CDR3 runs 15 residues. V shed 4 bases and J 0 bases; nucleotides not matched to a gene: 1. Germline assignment: CDR1 SGHAT and CDR2 FQDESV (reference sequence). CDR3 protein: CASSWGLANTGELFF. For the CDR3, the DNA is TGTGCCAGCAGCTGGGGACTAGCGAACACCGGGGAGCTGTTTTTT.

The chain uses TRBV18 and TRBJ2-3; a weak D match, TRBD1 (5 bases). The CDR3 has 12 residues. The germline V gene encodes CDR1 KGHSH and CDR2 LQKENI. V lost 4 bases to trimming and J lost 15 bases, with 17 bases between them. The CDR3 sequence: CASSRGREAAYF. The CDR3 DNA sequence: TGTGCCAGCTCACGAGGCAGGGAAGCCGCTTATTTT.

V and J are TRBV5-1 and TRBJ2-7; D is unclear. Trimming removed 0 bases at V and 0 bases at J, with 10 bases between. The CDR3 runs to 15 residues. Germline values: CDR1 SGHRS, CDR2 YFSETQ. The CDR3 loop is CASSLGARHSYEQYV. CDR3 nucleotides: TGCGCCAGCAGCTTGGGGGCGCGTCACTCCTACGAGCAGTACGTC.

This chain links TRBV20-1 with TRBJ2-7; D is uncertain. From germline, CDR1 is DFQATT and CDR2 SNEGSKA (reference sequence). V was pared by 7 bases and J by 0 bases, with 13 bases between. The CDR3 is 13 residues long. The CDR3 DNA reads TGCAGTGTCGAACGAGGTAGCTCCTACGAGCAGTACTTC. This encodes CSVERGSSYEQYF.

This clonotype was detected only a few times. The chain joins TRBV7-2 to TRBJ2-5; a possible D gene is TRBD1 (6 bases). The germline CDR1 and CDR2 sequences are SGHTA and FQGNSA. The CDR3 covers 16 residues. The V and J ends lost 6 bases and 1 base respectively, with 18 bases between them. This chain's CDR3 is CASRPRTATFQETQYF. CDR3 nucleotides: TGTGCCAGCAGGCCTAGGACAGCGACCTTCCAAGAGACCCAGTACTTC.

This rearrangement joins TRBV5-1 to TRBJ2-6; D not resolved. The germline V and J ends were trimmed by 0 bases and 1 base, with 8 bases remaining between them. CDR1 is SGHRS, CDR2 YFSETQ, per germline. The CDR3 is made up of 16 amino acids. For the CDR3, the DNA is TGCGCCAGCAGCTTGGATGGAGCTTCTGGGGCCAACGTCCTGACTTTC. It codes for CASSLDGASGANVLTF.

This clonotype was observed a handful of times. The chain links TRBV28 to TRBJ2-1; 10 nucleotides agree with TRBD2. CDR3 size: 16 residues. Germline assignment: CDR1 MDHEN and CDR2 SYDVKM. V lost 5 bases, J lost 3 bases, and 7 bases stayed unmatched. The CDR3, as DNA: TGTGCCAGCAGTCCGATGCTAGCGGGGGACTACAATGAGCAGTTCTTC. Translating it yields CASSPMLAGDYNEQFF. The full variable domain, in which reference TRBV28 and TRBJ2-1 provide the parts outside the CDR3, is DVKVTQSSRYLVKRTGEKVFLECVQDMDHENMFWYRQDPGLGLRLIYFSYDVKMKEKGDIPEGYSVSREKKERFSLILESASTNQTSMYLCASSPMLAGDYNEQFFGPGTRLTVL.

This clonotype has only a few counts. The J gene is TRBJ2-5, the V gene TRBV20-1; D possibly corresponds to TRBD2 (5 bases). Germline lookup yields CDR1 DFQATT and CDR2 SNEGSKA (reference sequence). The ends were cut back, 0 bases at V and 1 base at J, with 18 bases in the middle. This CDR3 region has 17 residues. The CDR3 nucleotides are TGCAGTGCTAGAGATGACGACTATACTGAGGGCCAAGAGACCCAGTACTTC. Encoded protein: CSARDDDYTEGQETQYF.

The V call is TRBV20-1, the J call TRBJ2-1; 7 bases agree with TRBD1. J lost 7 bases, V lost 3 bases, and 15 bases had no gene match. This CDR3 has 16 amino acids. Per germline, CDR1 DFQATT and CDR2 SNEGSKA (reference sequence). The CDR3 sequence is CSARPEGRGLRNEQFF. In nucleotides, the CDR3 is TGCAGTGCTAGGCCCGAGGGTAGGGGGCTTCGGAATGAGCAGTTCTTC.

The rearrangement joins TRBV20-1 to TRBJ2-2, with D possibly matching TRBD1 (6 bases). The CDR3 is made up of 13 amino acids. Germline values: CDR1 DFQATT, CDR2 SNEGSKA (reference sequence). The V end was cut by 1 base, the J end by 8 bases, with 11 bases between. CDR3 DNA sequence: TGCAGTGCTAGAGCAGGGGTGGTGGGGGAGCTGTTTTTT. It codes for CSARAGVVGELFF.

This clonotype occurred a few times. The genes are TRBV20-1 and TRBJ1-5; D unresolved. V lost 0 bases and J 11 bases, leaving 14 bases between the germline ends. This CDR3 has 13 amino acids. CDR1 and CDR2 from the germline V gene are DFQATT and SNEGSKA (reference sequence). DNA of the CDR3: TGCAGTGCTAGAGACTCAACTCGGGGAGCCCAGCATTTT. This gives the protein CSARDSTRGAQHF.

The J gene is TRBJ2-1, the V gene TRBV29-1; 14 positions agree with TRBD2. The CDR3 covers 14 residues. CDR1 and CDR2 from the germline V gene are SQVTM and ANQGSEA. V shed 5 bases and J 8 bases; nucleotides not matched to a gene: 5. CDR3 region: CSVQGLAGGDEQFF. The CDR3 DNA sequence: TGCAGCGTTCAAGGACTAGCGGGAGGCGATGAGCAGTTCTTC.

This clonotype was picked up a small number of times. V and J are TRBV4-1 and TRBJ2-3, with 10 bases that match TRBD2. Germline V CDR1 and CDR2: MGHRA, YSYEKL. The CDR3 extends over 16 amino acids. J was trimmed by 1 base and V by 4 bases; bases with no gene match: 5. CDR3 DNA sequence: TGCGCCAGCAGCCTTCAAAGCGGGAGGGGCACAGATACGCAGTATTTT. Its protein is CASSLQSGRGTDTQYF.

The V gene is TRBV25-1, the J gene TRBJ2-3, with D possibly being TRBD2 (5 bases). CDR3 size: 13 residues. Germline-derived CDR1 and CDR2 are MGHDK and SYGVNS. V shed 6 bases and J shed 0 bases, with 7 bases lying between them. CDR3 nucleotides: TGTGCCAGCAGACAGCGGAGCACAGATACGCAGTATTTT. It yields the protein CASRQRSTDTQYF.

The sample holds many counts of this clonotype. The rearrangement uses TRBV7-2 and TRBJ2-5, with 7 nucleotides matching TRBD2. Trimming removed 4 bases from V and 7 bases from J; junction bases left unmatched: 9. The CDR3 contains 14 residues. In germline, CDR1 is SGHTA, CDR2 FQGNSA. The CDR3 spells CASSSAGVVRTQYF. The DNA for the CDR3 is TGTGCCAGCAGCTCTGCGGGAGTAGTGAGGACCCAGTACTTC.

This clonotype appeared a few times. This chain joins TRBV24-1 and TRBJ2-1, with a tentative D call TRBD2 (6 bases). This CDR3 contains 13 residues. Trimming took 6 bases from V and 12 from J, leaving 17 bases between them. Looked up from germline, CDR1 is KGHDR and CDR2 is SFDVKD. The CDR3 reads CATSRGTPRTQFF. Written as DNA, the CDR3 is TGTGCCACCAGTCGGGGGACCCCAAGAACGCAGTTCTTC.

V is TRBV7-8 and J is TRBJ1-1; perhaps TRBD1 as D (6 bases). CDR1 is SGHVS and CDR2 is FQNEAQ in the germline V gene. Trimming left V 5 bases short and J 1 base short, with 23 bases between. The CDR3 extends over 18 amino acids. The CDR3 nucleotides are TGTGCCAGCAGCCGTGGACAGACCACCGTTTCTGCGAACACTGAAGCTTTCTTT. Amino acid sequence: CASSRGQTTVSANTEAFF.

This clonotype was seen more than once but under ten times. The chain employs TRBV11-2 and TRBJ1-1; a weak D match, TRBD1 (6 bases). CDR1 is SGHAT, CDR2 FQNNGV, per germline. The CDR3 sequence is 13 residues long. V was pared by 5 bases and J by 3 bases, with 10 bases between. The DNA of the CDR3 is TGTGCCAGCAGCAAAACAGGGTACACTGAAGCTTTCTTT. It is translated as CASSKTGYTEAFF.

There are a few counts of this clonotype. V gene TRBV11-2 combines with J gene TRBJ2-3; no firm D call. V lost 1 base and J lost 7, with 6 bases in between. The CDR3 has 12 residues. The germline V gene has CDR1 SGHAT and CDR2 FQNNGV. This CDR3 is CASSLAPHTQYF. In DNA form, the CDR3 reads TGTGCCAGCAGCTTAGCGCCCCATACGCAGTATTTT.

This clonotype was seen a handful of times. This sequence joins TRBV4-1 and TRBJ2-3; D is tentatively TRBD1 or TRBD2 (5 bases each). The CDR3 spans 16 residues. Germline CDR1 and CDR2: MGHRA and YSYEKL. The V end lost 3 bases, the J end lost 0 bases, and 13 bases lay between the germline ends. Written as DNA, the CDR3 is TGCGCCAGCAGCCAGATGTGGGGACGTAGCACAGATACGCAGTATTTT. Amino acid sequence: CASSQMWGRSTDTQYF.

The V gene is TRBV27, the J gene TRBJ2-6; no definite D call. The germline gives CDR1 MNHEY, CDR2 SMNVEV (reference sequence). This CDR3 has 14 amino acids. V was pared by 8 bases and J by 0 bases, with 8 bases between. This chain's CDR3 is CASGMISGANVLTF. The CDR3 DNA follows: TGTGCCAGCGGCATGATCTCTGGGGCCAACGTCCTGACTTTC.

The sample holds many counts of this clonotype. The chain couples TRBV4-1 to TRBJ2-1; 8 nucleotides line up with TRBD2. CDR3 length equals 16 residues. Unmatched junction bases numbered 6, after V lost 0 bases and J lost 5 bases. Germline CDR1 reads MGHRA; CDR2 reads YSYEKL. The CDR3 protein is CASSQEGGRTHNEQFF. The DNA for the CDR3 is TGCGCCAGCAGCCAAGAGGGCGGGAGGACCCACAATGAGCAGTTCTTC.

This clonotype was detected ten times or more. The gene calls are TRBV7-9 and TRBJ1-3, with D tentatively TRBD1 (5 bases). Germline assignment: CDR1 SEHNR and CDR2 FQNEAQ (reference sequence). This CDR3 has 16 amino acids. Trimming left V 8 bases short and J 0 bases short, with 17 bases between. DNA for the CDR3: TGTGCCAGCGCCCTCGGGAAGGGGAGCTCTGGAAACACCATATATTTT. Its translation: CASALGKGSSGNTIYF.

The chain is built from TRBV11-2 and TRBJ2-7; the D is unclear. This CDR3 spans 12 amino acids. V lost 1 base, J lost 5 bases, and 6 bases lay in between. Germline CDR1 SGHAT, CDR2 FQNNGV. In DNA, the CDR3 is TGTGCCAGCAGCTTAGGATCGGACGAGCAGTACTTC. Amino acids: CASSLGSDEQYF.